The clone carrying this TCR beta chain was seen more than once but under ten times. Antigen unknown. The investigators reverse transcribed all of the isolated RNA, so they sequenced expressed TCRB transcripts. Approximately 3.7 million reads per sample on average were obtained from naive, central memory and regulatory T cell samples. Profiling relied on immunoSEQ multiplex PCR, and the TCRdb table lists in-frame clones only, not all of them. The sample includes 680,000 or so clones, around 15% of them seen just once. CDR1 SGHVS and CDR2 FNYEAQ come from the germline V gene. The CDR3 covers 13 residues. V gave up 5 bases and J gave up 3 bases; unmatched junction bases: 3. This sample stems from a study of beta chain features in type 1 diabetes. Findings of the study overall: Patients with Type 1 diabetes showed moderately but significantly shorter TCRB CDR3s in all four CD4+ subsets.

Cells sorted by CD45RO/CCR7/CD25/CD127/CD95/CD27 comprised CD4+ naive, central memory, regulatory and stem cell-like memory cells. This chain uses TRBV7-6 with TRBJ2-5, with 7 bases identical to TRBD1. The specimen was naive CD4+ T cells from blood. The origin of this receptor is a young man with type 1 diabetes. In DNA, the CDR3 is TGTGCCAGCAGCCTCGACAGGGAAGAGACCCAGTACTTC. Its protein is CASSLDREETQYF.